This T cell receptor beta chain was recorded in a study of shared clonotypes between healthy human individuals. Findings of the study overall: An anticipated effect of sequencing depth on clonotype sharing among donors was recognized. Sample collection involved blood only; tissue repertoires are likely different.

Deep-level running was used for the assay. Each PCR replicate from the sorted subsets contained 200 to 250 ng DNA, which is about 31,000 T cell genomes. Some clones are missing from TCRdb's copy, which holds only in-frame ones; the method was immunoSEQ multiplex PCR. Of millions of clones in the sample, about 95% were seen once. CDR3 size: 16 residues. Germline lookup yields CDR1 SSHAT and CDR2 FNYEAQ (reference sequence). Naive CD8 cells, CD45RO-negative and positively selected for CCR7, excluded terminally differentiated effector memory CD45RA+ cells. Notes on this clone: Antigen specificity is unknown. Sequence at one end of the junction differs from germline and may be a read error.

The V call is TRBV7-7, the J call TRBJ2-3; the D gene is possibly TRBD1 (5 bases). Material: naive CD8+ T cells sorted from blood. This sequence was found in a man younger than 30 in good health. CDR3 loop: CASSLSLGVGTDTQYF. The CDR3 nucleotides are TGTGCTAGCAGCTTATCATTAGGGGTGGGCACAGATACGCAGTATTTT.